This TCR beta chain is from a study of cytomegalovirus exposure and HLA in healthy donors. The CDR3 sequence is 15 residues long. Trimming at V came to 5 bases and at J to 6 bases, leaving 13 bases not matched to a gene. The germline V gene has CDR1 SEHNR and CDR2 FQNEAQ (reference sequence). Sequenced by immunoSEQ multiplex PCR; TCRdb stores in-frame clones only, minus some. The sample comprises 99,000 or so clones, approximately 86% of which are singletons, and 4% rests with the top ten. The clonotype originates from a woman aged 18-30 years in good health and CMV-seropositive. J is TRBJ2-7 and V is TRBV7-9; 7 bases are a match to TRBD2. Sequenced: PBMCs. The CDR3 bases are TGTGCCAGCAGCCCCCCCATTAGCGGGCTAGTCGAGCAGTACTTC. This translates into CASSPPISGLVEQYF.